This passage covers 6 T cell receptor beta chains from one sample sequenced in a study of human T cells and chemical hapten exposure. Time point: patch test 1, 2 weeks after DPC sensitization. Treatment of the sample: therapeutic diphenylcyclopropenone sensitization with weekly scalp DPC. TCRdb reprocessed the RACE reads via MiXCR and lists one record per CDR3 protein. The sample consists of 300,000 to 350,000 distinct CDR3 sequences, around 7% of them appearing once. Sample: whole blood, taken in connection with sensitization to the hapten diphenylcyclopropenone (DPC). The receptors shown here come from a woman between 18 and 29 years old with alopecia areata. Some clones in this sample may be carry-over from other donors' samples.

The genes are TRBV12-3 or TRBV12-4 and TRBJ1-1; 7 positions agree with TRBD1. The CDR3 is made up of 17 amino acids. The V segment lost 6 bases and the J segment 2 bases; nucleotides outside the gene matches: 15. The CDR3 coding sequence is TGTGCCAGCAGCCCAACGACAGGGATAACAGGTAACACTGAAGCTTTCTTT. This codes for CASSPTTGITGNTEAFF.

The chain joins TRBV9 to TRBJ1-2; TRBD1 agrees at 8 bases. V gave up 7 bases and J gave up 2 bases; unmatched junction bases: 19. The CDR3 is 18 amino acids. CDR1 SGDLS and CDR2 YYNGEE come from the germline V gene. The CDR3 DNA sequence: TGTGCCAGCTACGGACTTTTAAAAGACCAGGGGGCAAACTATGGCTACACCTTC. Translating gives CASYGLLKDQGANYGYTF. Together with reference TRBV9 and TRBJ1-2, the CDR3 gives the full variable domain: DSGVTQTPKHLITATGQRVTLRCSPRSGDLSVYWYQQSLDQGLQFLIQYYNGEERAKGNILERFSAQQFPDLHSELNLSSLELGDSALYFCASYGLLKDQGANYGYTFGSGTRLTVV.

This clonotype was counted many times. CDR3 residues: CAISLTDTQYF. The CDR3 region has the DNA TGTGCCATCAGTCTCACAGATACGCAGTATTTT. The chain has TRBV10-3 and TRBJ2-3; D gene unclear. The germline V gene encodes CDR1 ENHRY and CDR2 SYGVKD. The length of the CDR3 is 11 residues. V lost 5 bases, J lost 2 bases, and 2 bases lay in between.

This clonotype came up many times. V usage is TRBV5-1 and J usage is TRBJ2-5, with D perhaps TRBD2 (6 bases). The germline gives CDR1 SGHRS, CDR2 YFSETQ. V was trimmed by 0 bases and J by 14 bases, leaving 20 bases between them. The CDR3 runs 14 residues. CDR3 sequence reads: CASSLDLSGGPGYF. The CDR3 bases are TGCGCCAGCAGCTTGGACTTATCCGGGGGACCCGGTTACTTC. The variable domain in full, completed from reference TRBV5-1 and TRBJ2-5, reads KAGVTQTPRYLIKTRGQQVTLSCSPISGHRSVSWYQQTPGQGLQFLFEYFSETQRNKGNFPGRFSGRQFSNSRSEMNVSTLELGDSALYLCASSLDLSGGPGYFGPGTRLLVL.

This clonotype was detected ten times or more. This chain uses TRBV29-1 with TRBJ2-3; 7 bases align to TRBD1. The CDR3 is 13 residues long. Looked up from germline, CDR1 is SQVTM and CDR2 is ANQGSEA. The V and J ends lost 7 bases and 3 bases, in that order; junction bases with no gene match: 7. This CDR3 is CSGLTGTTDTQYF. CDR3 sequence (DNA): TGCAGCGGATTGACAGGGACGACAGATACGCAGTATTTT.

The CDR3 is CSASGEETQYF. The DNA for the CDR3 is TGCAGTGCTAGCGGGGAGGAGACCCAGTACTTC. This chain links TRBV20-1 with TRBJ2-5; possible D gene TRBD2, 5 bases. Germline values: CDR1 DFQATT, CDR2 SNEGSKA (reference sequence). This CDR3 spans 11 amino acids. Trimming took 3 bases from V and 5 from J, leaving 7 bases between them.